The TCR beta chain described here comes from a study of T cells in Graves' hyperthyroidism and ophthalmopathy. Whole-study results and caveats: Also found in blood were most expanded thyroid clonotypes above 0.001.

In germline, CDR1 is MDHEN, CDR2 SYDVKM. This CDR3 is built from 15 residues. Trimming removed 6 bases at V and 6 bases at J, with 20 bases between. RNA transcripts served as the template for amplifying TCR beta CDR3 regions. The HTBI set primed first-round TCR CDR3 RT-PCR. TCRdb reprocessed the multiplex PCR reads via MiXCR and lists one record per CDR3 protein. The sample has hundreds of thousands of distinct CDR3 sequences; roughly 24% are singletons. This clonotype was recorded at least ten times. Its antigen is still unknown. This chain joins TRBV28 and TRBJ1-1, with D tentatively TRBD1 (6 bases). The sequencing sample was made of blood. The receptor was derived from a woman in her thirties with Graves' ophthalmopathy. The CDR3: CASSPSGGRIAEAFF. Written as DNA, the CDR3 is TGTGCCAGCAGCCCTAGCGGGGGCCGAATAGCTGAAGCTTTCTTT.